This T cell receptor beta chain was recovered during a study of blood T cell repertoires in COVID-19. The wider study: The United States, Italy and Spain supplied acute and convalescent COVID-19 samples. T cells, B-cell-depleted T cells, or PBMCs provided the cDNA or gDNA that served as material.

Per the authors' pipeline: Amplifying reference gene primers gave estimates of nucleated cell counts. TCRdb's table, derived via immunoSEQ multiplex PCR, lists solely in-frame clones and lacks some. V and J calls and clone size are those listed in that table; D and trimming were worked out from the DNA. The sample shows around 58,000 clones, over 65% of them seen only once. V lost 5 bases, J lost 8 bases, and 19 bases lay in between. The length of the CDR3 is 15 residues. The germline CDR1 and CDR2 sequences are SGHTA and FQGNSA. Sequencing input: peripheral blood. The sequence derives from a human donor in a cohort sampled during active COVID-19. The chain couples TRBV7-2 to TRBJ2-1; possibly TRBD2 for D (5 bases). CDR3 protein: CASSLQPGRRDEQFF. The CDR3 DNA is TGTGCCAGCAGCCTCCAGCCCGGGCGGCGGGATGAGCAGTTCTTC.